This passage covers 26 T cell receptor beta chains from one sample sequenced in a study of blood T cell repertoires in COVID-19. Method: immunoSEQ multiplex PCR; TCRdb's copy keeps in-frame clones and lacks some. The profile shows around 250,000 clones, over 80% of them singletons. Sequenced input: peripheral blood. These receptors all stem from a man aged 60 to 75 who had recovered from COVID-19.

The chain has TRBV7-3 and TRBJ2-2, with a weak D call TRBD1 (6 bases). This CDR3 has 14 residues. CDR1 is SGHTA, CDR2 FQGTGA, per germline. V was trimmed by 5 bases and J by 3 bases, leaving 10 bases between them. The DNA of the CDR3 is TGTGCCAGCAGCCGCCAGGGGTACACCGGGGAGCTGTTTTTT. Encoded protein: CASSRQGYTGELFF.

This clone was seen once. V gene TRBV6-6 combines with J gene TRBJ1-2, with 9 bases identical to TRBD1. There are 12 residues in the CDR3. Germline CDR1 is MNHNY and CDR2 is SVGAGI (reference sequence). J was trimmed by 8 bases and V by 5 bases; bases with no gene match: 3. The CDR3 DNA follows: TGTGCCAGCAGTACCGGGACAGGGGGCTACACCTTC. Its translation: CASSTGTGGYTF.

V is TRBV30 and J is TRBJ1-2; tentative D call: TRBD1 (6 bases). The V and J ends lost 4 bases and 4 bases respectively, with 16 bases between them. Looked up from germline, CDR1 is GTSNPN and CDR2 is SVGIG (reference sequence). This CDR3 region has 14 residues. The CDR3 sequence: CAWTHNTGSYGYTF. The CDR3 region has the DNA TGTGCCTGGACTCATAATACAGGGAGCTATGGCTACACCTTC.

In this sample, this clone turned up once. This chain connects TRBV21-1 to TRBJ1-5. TRBV21-1 is a known pseudogene. The CDR3 is made up of 16 amino acids. The CDR3 DNA sequence: TGTGCCAGCAGCAAAGGAATCAGTGAGGCTAATCAGCCCCAGCATTTT. This codes for CASSKGISEANQPQHF.

V gene TRBV28 combines with J gene TRBJ1-2; D unclear. The CDR3 covers 15 residues. Germline V CDR1 and CDR2: MDHEN, SYDVKM. Trimming took off 4 bases at V and 3 bases at J, with 15 bases between the two ends. CDR3 residues: CASSSLSSRDYGYTF. DNA of the CDR3: TGTGCCAGCAGTTCCCTTTCCAGTCGGGACTATGGCTACACCTTC.

The rearrangement joins TRBV2 to TRBJ1-2, with 7 nucleotides matching TRBD1. The CDR3 is 14 amino acids. Germline V gene data show CDR1 as SNHLY and CDR2 as FYNNEI. V gave up 6 bases and J gave up 5 bases; unmatched junction bases: 9. The CDR3 here is CASRTTGSRYGYTF. Written as DNA, the CDR3 is TGTGCCAGCAGGACGACAGGGTCCCGTTATGGCTACACCTTC. The full variable domain, its missing parts supplied by reference TRBV2 and TRBJ1-2, is EPEVTQTPSHQVTQMGQEVILRCVPISNHLYFYWYRQILGQKVEFLVSFYNNEISEKSEIFDDQFSVERPDGSNFTLKIRSTKLEDSAMYFCASRTTGSRYGYTFGSGTRLTVV.

This clone came up once. The rearrangement links TRBV28 to TRBJ1-2; 10 nucleotides match TRBD1. This CDR3 region has 15 residues. Germline CDR1 MDHEN, CDR2 SYDVKM. With 6 bases clipped from V and 2 bases from J, the junction kept 6 bases outside the gene matches. The CDR3 nucleotides read TGTGCCAGCAGCGAGTGGGGACAGGGGAACTATGGCTACACCTTC. Translating it yields CASSEWGQGNYGYTF.

This clone was seen more than once but under ten times. This chain joins TRBV29-1 and TRBJ2-7; possible D gene TRBD1, 6 bases. The germline V gene has CDR1 SQVTM and CDR2 ANQGSEA. CDR3 length: 14 residues. V was clipped by 4 bases and J by 2 bases, with 15 bases between them. As DNA, the CDR3 is TGCAGCGTTGTCCCTGGGACACCGCCCTACGAGCAGTACTTC. This gives the protein CSVVPGTPPYEQYF.

CDR3: CASSLAGRGHEQYF. In nucleotides, the CDR3 is TGTGCCAGCAGCTTAGCCGGCAGGGGGCACGAGCAGTACTTC. The chain is built from TRBV7-2 and TRBJ2-7, with 8 bases matching TRBD1. V was clipped by 0 bases and J by 5 bases; unmatched bases: 3. This CDR3 comprises 14 residues. Germline CDR1 is SGHTA and CDR2 is FQGNSA.

This chain joins TRBV9 and TRBJ2-1; D may be TRBD1 (5 bases). V was shortened by 6 bases and J by 7 bases, with 14 bases between the two germline ends. CDR1 is SGDLS and CDR2 is YYNGEE in the germline V gene. The CDR3 loop spans 13 amino acids. CDR3 region: CASNTPSGNEQFF. The CDR3 bases are TGTGCCAGCAACACACCTTCAGGGAATGAGCAGTTCTTC.

J is TRBJ1-2 and V is TRBV7-9, with D possibly being TRBD1 (6 bases). V was clipped by 6 bases and J by 7 bases, with 18 bases between them. Looked up from germline, CDR1 is SEHNR and CDR2 is FQNEAQ (reference sequence). The CDR3 has 14 amino acids. CDR3 region: CASRLYREVAGYTF. In nucleotides, the CDR3 is TGTGCCAGCAGGTTATACAGGGAAGTAGCTGGCTACACCTTC.

The chain is built from TRBV7-8 and TRBJ2-2; 12 bases are a match to TRBD2. V gave up 0 bases and J gave up 3 bases; unmatched junction bases: 5. The CDR3 spans 18 residues. Looked up from germline, CDR1 is SGHVS and CDR2 is FQNEAQ. CDR3 bases: TGTGCCAGCAGCTTAGCCCGGACTAGCGGGATTTACACCGGGGAGCTGTTTTTT. Translation gives CASSLARTSGIYTGELFF.

This chain joins TRBV29-1 and TRBJ2-1; no clear D gene. The V and J ends lost 7 bases and 6 bases respectively, with 10 bases between them. Germline CDR1 and CDR2: SQVTM and ANQGSEA. The CDR3 contains 11 residues. The CDR3 here is CSAVRGNEQFF. For the CDR3, the DNA is TGCAGCGCTGTTCGCGGCAATGAGCAGTTCTTC.

This clone has only a few counts. The chain links TRBV11-2 to TRBJ1-1; 8 nucleotides align to TRBD1. CDR1 SGHAT and CDR2 FQNNGV come from the germline V gene. Trimming at V came to 5 bases and at J to 1 base, leaving 6 bases not matched to a gene. The CDR3 is 15 amino acids. The CDR3 loop reads CASSVRGLGNTEAFF. The CDR3 nucleotides are TGTGCCAGCAGCGTCAGGGGGCTAGGGAACACTGAAGCTTTCTTT.

This sequence joins TRBV4-1 and TRBJ1-1; D is undetermined. V lost 4 bases, J lost 0 bases, and 9 bases lay in between. In germline, CDR1 is MGHRA, CDR2 YSYEKL. This CDR3 comprises 14 residues. The CDR3 is CASSLRVLNTEAFF. CDR3 nucleotides: TGCGCCAGCAGCCTCCGGGTTTTGAACACTGAAGCTTTCTTT.

This sequence joins TRBV6-5 and TRBJ1-5; tentatively, D is TRBD1 (5 bases). Germline V CDR1 and CDR2: MNHEY, SVGAGI. The CDR3 spans 14 residues. The germline V and J ends were trimmed by 2 bases and 4 bases, with 9 bases remaining between them. CDR3 amino acids: CASSYGAGNQPQHF. The CDR3 DNA follows: TGTGCCAGCAGTTACGGGGCAGGTAATCAGCCCCAGCATTTT.

This rearrangement joins TRBV5-8 to TRBJ2-7, with 9 bases matching TRBD1. The CDR3 covers 14 residues. The V gene end was trimmed by 6 bases and the J gene end by 0 bases; junction bases not matched to a gene: 4. Germline V gives CDR1 SGHTS, CDR2 YDEGEE. The CDR3 loop is CASIGTGSSYEQYF. As DNA, the CDR3 is TGTGCCAGCATCGGGACAGGGAGCTCCTACGAGCAGTACTTC. The variable domain in full, with the rest retrieved from reference TRBV5-8 and TRBJ2-7, is EAGVTQSPTHLIKTRGQQATLRCSPISGHTSVYWYQQALGLGLQFLLWYDEGEERNRGNFPPRFSGRQFPNYSSELNVNALELEDSALYLCASIGTGSSYEQYFGPGTRLTVT.

The V and J genes are TRBV19 and TRBJ1-4; maybe TRBD1 (5 bases). The CDR3 consists of 14 residues. V dropped 4 bases and J dropped 8 bases, with 14 bases sitting between them. Germline V CDR1 and CDR2: LNHDA, SQIVND (reference sequence). CDR3 in amino acids: CASSKPGLREKLFF. For the CDR3, the DNA is TGTGCCAGTAGTAAACCGGGACTACGGGAAAAACTGTTTTTT.

The chain links TRBV19 to TRBJ1-2, with a weak D call TRBD1 (6 bases). The CDR3 runs 14 residues. Germline lookup yields CDR1 LNHDA and CDR2 SQIVND (reference sequence). Trimming cost V 3 bases and J 2 bases, with 10 bases left between them. The CDR3 nucleotides read TGTGCCAGTAGTATGGCGGACAGAAACTATGGCTACACCTTC. Translated: CASSMADRNYGYTF.

The gene calls are TRBV12-5 and TRBJ2-5; the match to TRBD1 covers 9 bases. Germline CDR1 reads LGHNT; CDR2 reads FRNRAP. The length of the CDR3 is 17 residues. V lost 8 bases, J lost 2 bases, and 15 bases stayed unmatched. The DNA for the CDR3 is TGTGCTAGTCGGCGCGACCTGACAGGGGGATCTCAAGAGACCCAGTACTTC. Encoded protein: CASRRDLTGGSQETQYF. The full variable domain, its missing parts supplied by reference TRBV12-5 and TRBJ2-5, is DARVTQTPRHKVTEMGQEVTMRCQPILGHNTVFWYRQTMMQGLELLAYFRNRAPLDDSGMPKDRFSAEMPDATLATLKIQPSEPRDSAVYFCASRRDLTGGSQETQYFGPGTRLLVL.

The rearrangement joins TRBV30 to TRBJ2-2; TRBD2 matches at 12 bases. CDR3 size: 14 residues. From germline, CDR1 is GTSNPN and CDR2 SVGIG (reference sequence). The V gene end was trimmed by 8 bases and the J gene end by 5 bases; junction bases not matched to a gene: 6. CDR3 region: CARTSGMDTGELFF. CDR3 DNA: TGTGCCAGGACTAGCGGGATGGATACCGGGGAGCTGTTTTTT.

This rearrangement joins TRBV5-1 to TRBJ2-7, with TRBD2 matching 7 bases. The junction had 3 bases not matched to a gene; V was cut back by 3 bases and J by 0 bases. Germline-derived CDR1 and CDR2 are SGHRS and YFSETQ. CDR3 size: 14 residues. Here the CDR3 DNA reads TGCGCCAGCAGCTGGCGGGGGAGCTCCTACGAGCAGTACTTC. It specifies CASSWRGSSYEQYF.

CDR3 residues: CASSLRVSTEAFF. The DNA of the CDR3 is TGTGCCAGCAGCTTGCGGGTGAGCACTGAAGCTTTCTTT. The V gene is TRBV5-6, the J gene TRBJ1-1, with D uncertain. The germline CDR1 and CDR2 sequences are SGHDT and YYEEEE. The CDR3 contains 13 residues. Trimming removed 1 base at V and 4 bases at J, with 8 bases between.

This chain links TRBV28 with TRBJ2-5; 8 bases match TRBD1. The CDR3 length is 14 residues. Germline V gene lookup returns CDR1 MDHEN and CDR2 SYDVKM. With 6 bases clipped from V and 1 base from J, the junction kept 4 bases outside the gene matches. This CDR3 reads CASRNRGSQETQYF. DNA of the CDR3: TGTGCCAGCAGGAACAGGGGGTCCCAAGAGACCCAGTACTTC.

The rearrangement links TRBV4-2 to TRBJ1-2; D is possibly TRBD1 (6 bases). The CDR3 consists of 15 residues. V dropped 2 bases and J dropped 4 bases, with 14 bases sitting between them. The germline V gene has CDR1 LGHNA and CDR2 YNFKEQ. CDR3 protein: CASSQLSGVVYGYTF. The CDR3 nucleotides are TGTGCCAGCAGCCAACTTTCAGGGGTAGTCTATGGCTACACCTTC.

The CDR3: CSARDSGEAFF. For the CDR3, the DNA is TGCAGTGCTAGAGATTCCGGTGAAGCTTTCTTT. The chain uses TRBV20-1 and TRBJ1-1; D is ambiguous. The CDR3 sequence is 11 residues long. Trimming pared 0 bases from V and 7 bases from J, leaving 6 bases between. CDR1 and CDR2 from the germline V gene are DFQATT and SNEGSKA (reference sequence).